Following are 23 T cell receptor beta chains from one sample sequenced in a study of lymphopenia after photon versus proton radiotherapy. The data were produced by immunoSEQ multiplex PCR, yet TCRdb's version contains in-frame clones alone and is incomplete. Of 55,000 to 70,000 clones detected, about 90% appear once; the ten largest clones hold roughly 10%. Sequences were derived from peripheral blood, sampled from a patient treated with proton-based radiotherapy. The receptors here all came from a man of 80 years or more with esophageal cancer.

This clone was detected once. The CDR3: CASSLVAGGYNEQFF. The CDR3 DNA is TGTGCCAGCAGCTTAGTCGCAGGGGGGTACAATGAGCAGTTCTTC. The chain combines TRBV11-3 with TRBJ2-1; possibly TRBD1 for D (7 bases). The V gene's germline CDR1 is SGHNT and CDR2 YENEEA. Trimming took 1 base from V and 4 from J, leaving 11 bases between them. The CDR3 has 15 amino acids.

The chain recombines TRBV30 with TRBJ1-2; 8 bases map to TRBD1. The CDR3 runs 15 residues. Trimming at V came to 3 bases and at J to 7 bases, leaving 13 bases not matched to a gene. The V gene's germline CDR1 is GTSNPN and CDR2 SVGIG (reference sequence). Here the CDR3 reads CAWSNTRTGLGGYTF. CDR3 nucleotides: TGTGCCTGGAGCAATACCCGGACAGGGTTGGGTGGCTACACCTTC. The full variable domain, completed using reference TRBV30 and TRBJ1-2, is SQTIHQWPATLVQPVGSPLSLECTVEGTSNPNLYWYRQAAGRGLQLLFYSVGIGQISSEVPQNLSASRPQDRQFILSSKKLLLSDSGFYLCAWSNTRTGLGGYTFGSGTRLTVV.

The table lists this clone with a count of one. Written as DNA, the CDR3 is TGTGCCAGCAGTGTCGGCGGGGGGGAGGATACGCAGTATTTT. Amino acids: CASSVGGGEDTQYF. This chain uses TRBV6-1 with TRBJ2-3, with 9 bases that match TRBD2. Trimming cost V 4 bases and J 6 bases; bases outside gene matches: 5. The CDR3 totals 14 residues. Germline V CDR1 and CDR2: MNHNS, SASEGT.

This chain links TRBV18 with TRBJ1-3; D gene ambiguous. Per the germline V gene, CDR1 is KGHSH and CDR2 is LQKENI. The V end lost 2 bases, the J end lost 4 bases, and 12 bases lay between the germline ends. The CDR3 contains 15 residues. CDR3 loop: CASSPKVAPGNTIYF. CDR3 bases: TGTGCCAGCTCACCAAAGGTGGCCCCGGGAAACACCATATATTTT.

J is TRBJ2-7 and V is TRBV7-2; 9 nucleotides agree with TRBD1. The germline gives CDR1 SGHTA, CDR2 FQGNSA. The CDR3 runs 14 residues. The trim removed 5 bases at V and 6 bases at J, leaving 8 bases unmatched. CDR3 nucleotides: TGTGCCAGCAGCCTCGGACAGGGGCTCGGCGAGCAGTACTTC. This translates into CASSLGQGLGEQYF.

The chain uses TRBV10-1 and TRBJ1-1; the D gene is possibly TRBD1 (5 bases). From germline, CDR1 is WNHNN and CDR2 SYGVQD (reference sequence). The CDR3 totals 14 residues. Trimming stripped 10 bases from V and 4 bases from J, with 19 bases between. The CDR3 DNA reads as TGCGCCACCAAATCTGTCGGGGGTCTCACTGAAGCTTTCTTT. Translating gives CATKSVGGLTEAFF.

This clone has only one observation. This chain uses TRBV7-2 with TRBJ2-3; D remains ambiguous. Germline V gene data show CDR1 as SGHTA and CDR2 as FQGNSA. Trimming removed 3 bases from V and 4 bases from J, with 11 bases in between. This CDR3 spans 14 amino acids. The CDR3 DNA follows: TGTGCCAGCAGCTTTCTTCCTAGGGCAGATACGCAGTATTTT. This gives the protein CASSFLPRADTQYF. Full variable domain (outside the CDR3, taken from reference TRBV7-2 and TRBJ2-3): GAGVSQSPSNKVTEKGKDVELRCDPISGHTALYWYRQSLGQGLEFLIYFQGNSAPDKSGLPSDRFSAERTGGSVSTLTIQRTQQEDSAVYLCASSFLPRADTQYFGPGTRLTVL.

The rearrangement links TRBV7-6 to TRBJ1-2; D may be TRBD1 (6 bases). The CDR3 is 13 amino acids. Deletions cut 1 base from V and 5 bases from J, with 8 bases between. CDR1 is SGHVS and CDR2 is FNYEAQ in the germline V gene. Here the CDR3 reads CASSLVRGYGYTF. As DNA, the CDR3 is TGTGCCAGCAGCTTAGTTAGGGGGTATGGCTACACCTTC.

V usage is TRBV30 and J usage is TRBJ2-5, with TRBD1 matching over 10 bases. CDR3 length: 14 residues. CDR1 is GTSNPN, CDR2 SVGIG, per germline (reference sequence). J gave up 0 bases and V 4 bases, and 2 bases lay outside the gene matches. The CDR3 loop is CAWMDRGYQETQYF. The CDR3 DNA reads TGTGCCTGGATGGACAGGGGGTACCAAGAGACCCAGTACTTC.

The CDR3 sequence is CASHGNSYEQYF. Written as DNA, the CDR3 is TGCGCCAGCCACGGAAACTCCTACGAGCAGTACTTC. The chain recombines TRBV5-1 with TRBJ2-7; D remains ambiguous. The CDR3 totals 12 residues. CDR1 and CDR2 (germline): SGHRS, YFSETQ. V shed 7 bases and J shed 0 bases, with 8 bases lying between them.

The gene calls are TRBV5-1 and TRBJ2-7; TRBD2 matches 9 bases. This CDR3 region has 16 residues. CDR1 and CDR2 (germline): SGHRS, YFSETQ. The V gene end was trimmed by 4 bases and the J gene end by 2 bases; junction bases not matched to a gene: 10. CDR3 loop: CASSPPASGDTYEQYF. The CDR3 DNA reads as TGCGCCAGCAGCCCCCCGGCTAGCGGGGACACCTACGAGCAGTACTTC.

By share, this clone ranks as medium-sized. This chain uses TRBV11-1 with TRBJ2-5; tentative D call: TRBD2 (5 bases). This CDR3 region has 17 residues. Germline-derived CDR1 and CDR2 are SGHAT and FQDESV (reference sequence). Trimming removed 0 bases at V and 4 bases at J, with 18 bases between. This CDR3 reads CASSLARVSQSRETQYF. CDR3 nucleotides: TGTGCCAGCAGCTTAGCGAGGGTCAGTCAATCACGAGAGACCCAGTACTTC.

The chain carries TRBV5-1 and TRBJ2-5, with D perhaps matching TRBD2 (6 bases). The DNA end is more similar to TRBJ2-7, so the J call may be wrong. CDR1 and CDR2 (germline): SGHRS, YFSETQ. The CDR3 is 15 amino acids. The CDR3 nucleotides read TGCGCCAGCAGCTTGGTGGTGGGGGGTTCCTACGAGCAGTACTTC. As protein: CASSLVVGGSYEQYF.

The V call is TRBV7-8, the J call TRBJ1-4, with a weak D call TRBD1 (6 bases). Germline CDR1 and CDR2: SGHVS and FQNEAQ. This CDR3 is 14 amino acids long. V was clipped by 1 base and J by 8 bases, with 11 bases between them. The CDR3 is CASSLGRGWEKLFF. The CDR3 DNA follows: TGTGCCAGCAGCTTAGGAAGGGGGTGGGAAAAACTGTTTTTT.

V usage is TRBV9 and J usage is TRBJ1-1; TRBD1 matches 9 bases. CDR1 is SGDLS, CDR2 YYNGEE, per germline. Losses at the gene ends were 4 bases for V and 7 bases for J; bases not matched to a gene: 5. CDR3 length equals 13 residues. CDR3 nucleotides: TGTGCCAGCAGCCCCCGGGACAGGGTTGAAGCTTTCTTT. Its translation is CASSPRDRVEAFF.

This chain connects TRBV19 to TRBJ2-5, with a weak D call TRBD2 (5 bases). The V end was cut by 1 base, the J end by 5 bases, with 14 bases between. The CDR3 runs to 15 residues. Looked up from germline, CDR1 is LNHDA and CDR2 is SQIVND (reference sequence). For the CDR3, the DNA is TGTGCCAGTAGTATAGGAGCCGGGGAGAGGGAGACCCAGTACTTC. Its protein product is CASSIGAGERETQYF. Based on the CDR3 plus reference TRBV19 and TRBJ2-5, the full variable domain is DGGITQSPKYLFRKEGQNVTLSCEQNLNHDAMYWYRQDPGQGLRLIYYSQIVNDFQKGDIAEGYSVSREKKESFPLTVTSAQKNPTAFYLCASSIGAGERETQYFGPGTRLLVL.

This clone was recorded a few times. This chain joins TRBV2 and TRBJ1-5, with D tentatively TRBD1 (6 bases). The germline CDR1 and CDR2 sequences are SNHLY and FYNNEI. This CDR3 contains 15 residues. V gave up 3 bases and J gave up 1 base, with 10 bases separating them. Here the CDR3 reads CASSEVRGSNQPQHF. CDR3 coding DNA: TGTGCCAGCAGTGAGGTTAGGGGGAGCAATCAGCCCCAGCATTTT.

CDR3 in DNA: TGTGCCAGCAGCTCGAGCGGGAGGGGGGAGACCCAGTACTTC. Protein: CASSSSGRGETQYF. V and J are TRBV7-9 and TRBJ2-5; TRBD2 matches 10 bases. The CDR3 consists of 14 residues. V trimming: 4 bases; J trimming: 5 bases; junction bases outside the gene matches: 4. Per germline, CDR1 SEHNR and CDR2 FQNEAQ (reference sequence). Supplemented by reference TRBV7-9 and TRBJ2-5, the full variable domain reads DTGVSQNPRHKITKRGQNVTFRCDPISEHNRLYWYRQTLGQGPEFLTYFQNEAQLEKSRLLSDRFSAERPKGSFSTLEIQRTEQGDSAMYLCASSSSGRGETQYFGPGTRLLVL.

This sequence joins TRBV29-1 and TRBJ1-1; D may be TRBD1 (6 bases). V dropped 3 bases and J dropped 1 base, with 9 bases sitting between them. Per the germline V gene, CDR1 is SQVTM and CDR2 is ANQGSEA. This CDR3 comprises 13 residues. The DNA for the CDR3 is TGCAGCGTTGATACCAGGGGGAACACTGAAGCTTTCTTT. This translates into CSVDTRGNTEAFF.

The chain links TRBV7-8 to TRBJ1-1, with TRBD1 matching over 8 bases. The CDR3 contains 13 residues. CDR1 and CDR2 from the germline V gene are SGHVS and FQNEAQ. Unmatched junction bases numbered 5, after V lost 2 bases and J lost 9 bases. The CDR3 sequence is CASSLIGQGQAFF. CDR3 bases: TGTGCCAGCAGCTTAATCGGACAGGGTCAAGCTTTCTTT.

The rearrangement links TRBV18 to TRBJ2-5; D may be TRBD1 or TRBD2 (5 bases each). From germline, CDR1 is KGHSH and CDR2 LQKENI. This CDR3 has 16 amino acids. V was clipped by 3 bases and J by 6 bases, with 20 bases between them. CDR3 loop: CASSPARKGTHKTQYF. The CDR3, as DNA: TGTGCCAGCTCACCCGCCCGAAAAGGGACCCATAAGACCCAGTACTTC.

The CDR3 DNA reads as TGCAGCGTCCACCAGGGGGCAGGAGATACGCAGTATTTT. Protein sequence: CSVHQGAGDTQYF. The rearrangement uses TRBV29-1 and TRBJ2-3, with 8 bases fitting TRBD1. The CDR3 is 13 residues long. Looked up from germline, CDR1 is SQVTM and CDR2 is ANQGSEA. With V trimmed by 6 bases and J by 5 bases, 7 bases remained unmatched.

This clone occurred once. V gene TRBV7-2 combines with J gene TRBJ2-1; no clear D gene. Germline V gene lookup returns CDR1 SGHTA and CDR2 FQGNSA. This CDR3 spans 15 amino acids. The V end lost 5 bases, the J end lost 4 bases, and 15 bases lay between the germline ends. CDR3 DNA: TGTGCCAGCAGCCTGGAGCCAGGCCCGTACAATGAGCAGTTCTTC. Amino acids: CASSLEPGPYNEQFF.